Sequencing of this T cell receptor beta chain was carried out in a study of T cells after posttransplantation cyclophosphamide. This CDR3 is built from 14 residues. In germline, CDR1 is SGHDT, CDR2 YYEEEE. The ends lost 4 bases at V and 7 bases at J; junction bases unmatched: 7. Clones were sequenced by immunoSEQ multiplex PCR, and TCRdb holds only the in-frame ones, with some missing. Among some 4,000 clones listed, about 64% were seen once. The clonotype comes from a man aged 45 to 65. What was sequenced was memory CD8+ T cells sorted from blood. The chain joins TRBV5-6 to TRBJ2-1; TRBD2 matches 8 bases. The chain's CDR3 is CASSPWAGGNEQFF. CDR3 bases: TGTGCCAGCAGCCCATGGGCGGGAGGAAATGAGCAGTTCTTC.